This record concerns one T cell receptor beta chain sequence. What it recognizes is unknown. This entry comes from a study of T cell responses to AZD1222 COVID-19 vaccine. TCRdb's copy holds only in-frame clones and misses some; the assay was immunoSEQ multiplex PCR. The sample lists 95,000 or so clones, approximately 89% occurring once. Study results and caveats: Mapped onto spike, vaccine-associated CD4 TCRs spanned it and were dominant at 160-218 and 743-854. Females made up more of the donors, who were largely white British, and clonal diversity may have come out too low. Nearly half of spike-specific TCRs reportedly target variant regions that are unmutated in the B.1.351 and B.1.1.7 variants.

Trimming pared 4 bases from V and 4 bases from J, leaving 11 bases between. The CDR3 runs 13 residues. CDR1 and CDR2 (germline): SGHRS, YFSETQ. The sequencing used peripheral blood, collected 28 days after the second AZD1222 dose. The source of this sequence is an adult who received the AZD1222 COVID-19 vaccine. The chain uses TRBV5-1 and TRBJ1-2, with D unresolved. The CDR3 spells CASSPDRVYGYTF. Written as DNA, the CDR3 is TGCGCCAGCAGCCCAGACCGGGTCTATGGCTACACCTTC.